The 28 T cell receptor beta chains reported below all come from one sample, sequenced in a study of cytomegalovirus exposure and HLA in healthy donors. PCR was performed using 60 Vbeta and 13 Jbeta primers. The data were produced by immunoSEQ multiplex PCR, yet TCRdb's version contains in-frame clones alone and is incomplete. The repertoire holds roughly 180,000 clones, 65% to 85% seen once, with approximately 4.1% in the top ten. The sequencing input was PBMCs. These receptors all come from a woman between 50 and 59 years old in good health and CMV-seropositive.

This clone has a handful of counts. The chain has TRBV5-1 and TRBJ2-7, with D possibly being TRBD2 (6 bases). The germline CDR1 and CDR2 sequences are SGHRS and YFSETQ. CDR3 size: 16 residues. Trimming pared 0 bases from V and 0 bases from J, leaving 13 bases between. CDR3 region: CASSLGIADSSYEQYF. CDR3 in DNA: TGCGCCAGCAGCTTGGGAATAGCGGATAGCTCCTACGAGCAGTACTTC.

This sequence joins TRBV7-2 and TRBJ2-5; 8 bases are a match to TRBD2. This CDR3 comprises 13 residues. V lost 2 bases and J lost 9; bases outside the gene matches: 5. Germline CDR1 and CDR2: SGHTA and FQGNSA. Here the CDR3 reads CASSLRGGKAQYF. The CDR3 DNA sequence: TGTGCCAGCAGCTTACGGGGGGGAAAGGCCCAGTACTTC. Variable domain in full (rest from reference TRBV7-2 and TRBJ2-5): GAGVSQSPSNKVTEKGKDVELRCDPISGHTALYWYRQSLGQGLEFLIYFQGNSAPDKSGLPSDRFSAERTGGSVSTLTIQRTQQEDSAVYLCASSLRGGKAQYFGPGTRLLVL.

This clone occurred once. The chain employs TRBV7-2 and TRBJ1-2; 10 bases are a match to TRBD1. This CDR3 comprises 15 residues. Looked up from germline, CDR1 is SGHTA and CDR2 is FQGNSA. V was clipped by 5 bases and J by 5 bases; unmatched bases: 8. The CDR3: CASSNQDRGKYGYTF. CDR3 bases: TGTGCCAGCAGCAACCAGGACAGGGGGAAGTATGGCTACACCTTC.

This clone has only one observation. At one end the junction does not follow the germline gene, possibly because of a read error. V and J are TRBV2 and TRBJ2-3; 11 nucleotides align to TRBD2. CDR1 SNHLY and CDR2 FYNNEI come from the germline V gene. This CDR3 is built from 14 residues. The CDR3: CASKLLAGGNVDTF. The CDR3 DNA reads as TGTGCCAGCAAGTTGCTAGCGGGAGGCAACGTTGACACCTTT.

The chain uses TRBV7-2 and TRBJ2-7; D is possibly TRBD2 (6 bases). This CDR3 has 14 residues. With 1 base removed from V and 6 bases from J, the gap between germline ends came to 13 bases. The germline V gene encodes CDR1 SGHTA and CDR2 FQGNSA. CDR3 nucleotides: TGTGCCAGCAGCTTAGTCCTAGCGAGCAGCGAGCAGTACTTC. Encoded protein: CASSLVLASSEQYF.

The CDR3 nucleotides read TGTGCCAGAAGCTTTAATTGGGTGAGACAGGGCAAGGCTGAGGACCCGAGGAGATATGGCTACACCTTC. Translated: CARSFNWVRQGKAEDPRRYGYTF. This chain connects TRBV5-3 to TRBJ1-2; TRBD1 matches 7 bases. TRBV5-3 is an ORF, with its function uncertain. Trimming removed 2 bases from V and 5 bases from J; junction bases left unmatched: 33. This CDR3 is built from 23 residues.

The V gene is TRBV30, the J gene TRBJ1-2, with 9 nucleotides matching TRBD1. This CDR3 is 14 amino acids long. V lost 4 bases and J lost 3; bases outside the gene matches: 6. Germline V gene lookup returns CDR1 GTSNPN and CDR2 SVGIG (reference sequence). This CDR3 reads CAWIRDRAYYGYTF. CDR3 sequence (DNA): TGTGCCTGGATCCGGGACAGGGCGTACTATGGCTACACCTTC.

V and J are TRBV11-2 and TRBJ1-3, with TRBD1 identical over 7 bases. V dropped 4 bases and J dropped 0; count of bases not matched to a gene: 3. Germline CDR1 is SGHAT and CDR2 is FQNNGV. The CDR3 is made up of 15 amino acids. The CDR3: CASSSDRVSGNTIYF. CDR3 DNA: TGTGCCAGCAGCTCCGACAGGGTCTCTGGAAACACCATATATTTT.

This chain joins TRBV6-1 and TRBJ2-7, with 9 bases matching TRBD1. After removal of 4 bases from V and 7 bases from J, the junction contained 11 bases not matched to a gene. CDR3 length equals 15 residues. CDR1 is MNHNS and CDR2 is SASEGT in the germline V gene. The CDR3 nucleotides read TGTGCCAGCAGTGCCGAGGGACAGGGCTTTAGGGAGCAGTACTTC. Its protein product is CASSAEGQGFREQYF.

A word on this clone: Other DNA sequences from this sample encode an identical CDR3 as well. The chain uses TRBV7-9 and TRBJ2-7, with D uncertain. In germline, CDR1 is SEHNR, CDR2 FQNEAQ (reference sequence). This CDR3 has 12 residues. V was trimmed by 4 bases and J by 1 base, leaving 5 bases between them. In nucleotides, the CDR3 is TGTGCCAGCAGCTCCTTATCCTACGAGCAGTACTTC. Its protein product is CASSSLSYEQYF.

The rearrangement links TRBV7-3 to TRBJ2-5; D is possibly TRBD2 (6 bases). Germline CDR1 SGHTA, CDR2 FQGTGA. The V and J ends lost 4 bases and 4 bases respectively, with 16 bases between them. The CDR3 is made up of 15 amino acids. This CDR3 reads CASSSSLGGGETQYF. The CDR3 DNA sequence: TGTGCCAGCAGCTCCTCGTTGGGGGGTGGAGAGACCCAGTACTTC.

The rearrangement links TRBV5-1 to TRBJ2-7, with 10 bases matching TRBD1. The V gene's germline CDR1 is SGHRS and CDR2 YFSETQ. This CDR3 contains 16 residues. The ends lost 4 bases at V and 3 bases at J; junction bases unmatched: 10. The CDR3 DNA is TGCGCCAGCAGCCGACGACAGGGGGCGCAGTACTACGAGCAGTACTTC. Translation: CASSRRQGAQYYEQYF. Full variable domain (rest looked up from reference TRBV5-1 and TRBJ2-7): KAGVTQTPRYLIKTRGQQVTLSCSPISGHRSVSWYQQTPGQGLQFLFEYFSETQRNKGNFPGRFSGRQFSNSRSEMNVSTLELGDSALYLCASSRRQGAQYYEQYFGPGTRLTVT.

V is TRBV7-9 and J is TRBJ2-7; 9 positions agree with TRBD1. Per the germline V gene, CDR1 is SEHNR and CDR2 is FQNEAQ (reference sequence). V was pared by 3 bases and J by 5 bases, with 8 bases of the junction left unmatched. This CDR3 has 15 amino acids. This CDR3 reads CASSFTGQGTHEQYF. DNA of the CDR3: TGTGCCAGCAGCTTCACGGGACAGGGCACCCACGAGCAGTACTTC. Using reference TRBV7-9 and TRBJ2-7 for the parts outside the CDR3, the full variable domain is DTGVSQNPRHKITKRGQNVTFRCDPISEHNRLYWYRQTLGQGPEFLTYFQNEAQLEKSRLLSDRFSAERPKGSFSTLEIQRTEQGDSAMYLCASSFTGQGTHEQYFGPGTRLTVT.

The chain employs TRBV28 and TRBJ2-7; 7 bases map to TRBD1. Per the germline V gene, CDR1 is MDHEN and CDR2 is SYDVKM. The V gene end was trimmed by 6 bases and the J gene end by 6 bases; junction bases not matched to a gene: 8. The CDR3 contains 13 residues. CDR3 region: CASRPTGVGEQYF. The CDR3 DNA follows: TGTGCCAGCAGACCAACAGGGGTAGGCGAGCAGTACTTC.

The chain has TRBV6-5 and TRBJ1-1, with 7 bases lining up with TRBD1. Germline V gene lookup returns CDR1 MNHEY and CDR2 SVGAGI. This CDR3 has 16 amino acids. V shed 0 bases and J 4 bases; nucleotides not matched to a gene: 8. This CDR3 reads CASSYSSPGTATEAFF. DNA for the CDR3: TGTGCCAGCAGTTACTCGTCGCCAGGGACAGCCACTGAAGCTTTCTTT.

This clone was found once. This chain joins TRBV5-1 and TRBJ1-2; 11 bases are shared with TRBD1. The V gene end was trimmed by 4 bases and the J gene end by 6 bases; junction bases not matched to a gene: 8. Germline V gives CDR1 SGHRS, CDR2 YFSETQ. The CDR3 sequence is 15 residues long. CDR3 residues: CASSTSGTGGDGYTF. CDR3 nucleotides: TGCGCCAGCAGCACATCCGGGACAGGGGGTGATGGCTACACCTTC.

This clone was observed a few times. The V and J genes are TRBV4-2 and TRBJ2-3, with 11 nucleotides matching TRBD2. The CDR3 runs to 16 residues. Germline V gives CDR1 LGHNA, CDR2 YNFKEQ. J lost 4 bases, V lost 8 bases, and 11 bases had no gene match. CDR3 in amino acids: CASRFLSGRAADTQYF. CDR3 in DNA: TGTGCCAGCCGATTCCTTAGCGGGAGGGCGGCAGATACGCAGTATTTT.

Notes on this clone: The junction shows a germline mismatch at one end, possibly a read error. The genes are TRBV6-5 and TRBJ2-7; D perhaps matches TRBD1 (8 bases). Germline assignment: CDR1 MNHEY and CDR2 SVGAGI. The CDR3 spans 14 residues. The DNA of the CDR3 is TGTGCTAGCAGCGGGGCAGGGGGCTTCTACGAGCAGTACTTC. It specifies CASSGAGGFYEQYF.

The chain combines TRBV7-2 with TRBJ2-1; 13 nucleotides agree with TRBD2. Losses at the gene ends were 4 bases for V and 6 bases for J; bases not matched to a gene: 3. The germline V gene has CDR1 SGHTA and CDR2 FQGNSA. There are 15 residues in the CDR3. DNA of the CDR3: TGTGCCAGCAGCTATAGGACTAGCGGGAGCAATGAGCAGTTCTTC. The encoded protein is CASSYRTSGSNEQFF.

The chain combines TRBV4-2 with TRBJ2-3, with unresolved D. Germline CDR1 LGHNA, CDR2 YNFKEQ. The CDR3 is made up of 16 amino acids. Trimming took 4 bases from V and 10 from J, leaving 24 bases between them. The CDR3 protein is CASSPTFSQSSSAQYF. The DNA for the CDR3 is TGTGCCAGCAGCCCGACCTTTTCCCAGTCTAGTTCCGCGCAGTATTTT.

This rearrangement joins TRBV5-4 to TRBJ1-1; perhaps TRBD1 as D (5 bases). With 3 bases removed from V and 1 base from J, the gap between germline ends came to 10 bases. The CDR3 is 14 residues long. The germline gives CDR1 SGHNT, CDR2 YYREEE (reference sequence). The CDR3: CASSSKTGNTEAFF. The DNA for the CDR3 is TGTGCCAGCAGCTCGAAAACAGGGAACACTGAAGCTTTCTTT.

The rearrangement uses TRBV2 and TRBJ1-1; 9 positions match TRBD1. The V and J ends lost 6 bases and 8 bases, in that order; junction bases with no gene match: 7. This CDR3 has 13 amino acids. In germline, CDR1 is SNHLY, CDR2 FYNNEI. The CDR3 region has the DNA TGTGCCAGCAGCGGGACAGGGCTAGGAGAAGCTTTCTTT. Residues: CASSGTGLGEAFF.

The V call is TRBV4-1, the J call TRBJ2-7; D is perhaps TRBD1 (6 bases). The CDR3 covers 17 residues. Looked up from germline, CDR1 is MGHRA and CDR2 is YSYEKL. The V end lost 1 base, the J end lost 4 bases, and 20 bases lay between the germline ends. The CDR3 sequence: CASSQVGVRQGLYEQYF. The CDR3 DNA follows: TGCGCCAGCAGCCAAGTTGGGGTACGTCAGGGGCTATACGAGCAGTACTTC.

The CDR3 sequence is CASSLSVSYEQYF. CDR3 nucleotides: TGTGCCAGCAGCTTATCCGTCTCCTACGAGCAGTACTTC. This chain links TRBV7-8 with TRBJ2-7; D remains unclear. CDR3 length: 13 residues. V dropped 2 bases and J dropped 0 bases, with 5 bases sitting between them. Germline values: CDR1 SGHVS, CDR2 FQNEAQ.

The V call is TRBV2, the J call TRBJ1-5; D is unclear. Germline V gene sequence: CDR1 SNHLY, CDR2 FYNNEI. The CDR3 totals 16 residues. Between the trimmed V and J ends, which lost 0 bases and 0 bases, there was a span of 9 bases. The CDR3 here is CASSEAGSLSNQPQHF. In DNA, the CDR3 is TGTGCCAGCAGTGAAGCGGGCAGCCTTAGCAATCAGCCCCAGCATTTT.

As DNA, the CDR3 is TGTGCCGCCAGCCCCCCGGGGGGGAATCAGCCCCAGCATTTT. Its translation: CAASPPGGNQPQHF. J is TRBJ1-5 and V is TRBV28; D may be TRBD1 (5 bases). Trimming took off 11 bases at V and 4 bases at J, with 18 bases between the two ends. This CDR3 has 14 residues. The germline gives CDR1 MDHEN, CDR2 SYDVKM. The entire variable domain, with the rest obtained from reference TRBV28 and TRBJ1-5, is as follows: DVKVTQSSRYLVKRTGEKVFLECVQDMDHENMFWYRQDPGLGLRLIYFSYDVKMKEKGDIPEGYSVSREKKERFSLILESASTNQTSMYLCAASPPGGNQPQHFGDGTRLSIL.

V gene TRBV28 combines with J gene TRBJ1-5; possibly TRBD1 for D (6 bases). Between the trimmed V and J ends, which lost 5 bases and 1 base, there was a span of 12 bases. The CDR3 is made up of 15 amino acids. The V gene's germline CDR1 is MDHEN and CDR2 SYDVKM. As DNA, the CDR3 is TGTGCCAGCAGTGCAGGGGTGAGGAGCAATCAGCCCCAGCATTTT. It is translated as CASSAGVRSNQPQHF.

In this sample, this clone turned up a few times. V and J are TRBV18 and TRBJ1-1, with a possible D match to TRBD1 (6 bases). The germline V gene has CDR1 KGHSH and CDR2 LQKENI. The CDR3 totals 13 residues. V was cut by 5 bases and J by 2 bases, with 9 bases left in between. CDR3 protein: CASSTDRNTEAFF. CDR3 coding DNA: TGTGCCAGCTCAACGGACAGAAACACTGAAGCTTTCTTT.